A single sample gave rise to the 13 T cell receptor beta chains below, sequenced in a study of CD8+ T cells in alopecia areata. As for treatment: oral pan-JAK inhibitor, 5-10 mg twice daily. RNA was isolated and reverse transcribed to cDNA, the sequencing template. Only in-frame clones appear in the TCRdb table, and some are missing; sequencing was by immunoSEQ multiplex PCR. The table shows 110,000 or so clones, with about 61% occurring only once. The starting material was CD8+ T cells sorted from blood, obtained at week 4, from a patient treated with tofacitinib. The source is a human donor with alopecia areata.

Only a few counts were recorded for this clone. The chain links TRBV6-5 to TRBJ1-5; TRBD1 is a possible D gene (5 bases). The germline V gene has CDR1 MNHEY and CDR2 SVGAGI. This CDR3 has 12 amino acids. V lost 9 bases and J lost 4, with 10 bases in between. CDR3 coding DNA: TGTGCCAGTGGGACGGAGAATCAGCCCCAGCATTTT. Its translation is CASGTENQPQHF.

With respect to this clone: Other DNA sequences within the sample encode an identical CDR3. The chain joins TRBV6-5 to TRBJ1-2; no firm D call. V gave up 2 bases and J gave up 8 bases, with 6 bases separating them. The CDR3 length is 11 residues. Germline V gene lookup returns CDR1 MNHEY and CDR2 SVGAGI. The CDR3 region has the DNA TGTGCCAGCAGTTACGGAGGGGGCTACACCTTC. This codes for CASSYGGGYTF.

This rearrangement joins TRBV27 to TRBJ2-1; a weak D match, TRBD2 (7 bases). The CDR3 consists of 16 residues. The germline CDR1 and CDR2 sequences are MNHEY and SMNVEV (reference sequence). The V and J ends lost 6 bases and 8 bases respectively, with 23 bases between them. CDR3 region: CASSTLTWGGRDEQFF. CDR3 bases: TGTGCCAGCAGCACTCTTACTTGGGGGGGGCGGGATGAGCAGTTCTTC.

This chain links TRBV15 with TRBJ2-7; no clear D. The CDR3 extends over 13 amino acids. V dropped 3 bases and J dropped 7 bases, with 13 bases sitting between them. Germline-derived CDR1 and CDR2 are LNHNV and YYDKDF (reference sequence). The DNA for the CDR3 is TGTGCCACCAGCAGTGATGAGCTAGGGGAGCAGTACTTC. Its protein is CATSSDELGEQYF.

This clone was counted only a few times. The CDR3, as DNA: TGTGCCAGCAGTCCCTTCCCGGACCCCCCAAATGGCTACACCTTC. It encodes CASSPFPDPPNGYTF. V is TRBV6-5 and J is TRBJ1-2; the D is unclear. Germline-derived CDR1 and CDR2 are MNHEY and SVGAGI. V lost 5 bases to trimming and J lost 6 bases, with 19 bases between them. The CDR3 spans 15 residues.

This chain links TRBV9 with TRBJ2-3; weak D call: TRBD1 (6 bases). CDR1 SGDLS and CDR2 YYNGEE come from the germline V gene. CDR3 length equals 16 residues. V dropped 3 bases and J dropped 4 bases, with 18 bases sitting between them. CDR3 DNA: TGTGCCAGCAGCGCCTCAATGACAGGTTACGCAGATACGCAGTATTTT. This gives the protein CASSASMTGYADTQYF.

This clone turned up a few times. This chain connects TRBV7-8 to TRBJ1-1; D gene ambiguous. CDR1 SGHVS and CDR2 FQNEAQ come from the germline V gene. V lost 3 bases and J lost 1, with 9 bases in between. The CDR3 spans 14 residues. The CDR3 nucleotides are TGTGCCAGCAGCTTCGACTGGCAGAACACTGAAGCTTTCTTT. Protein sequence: CASSFDWQNTEAFF.

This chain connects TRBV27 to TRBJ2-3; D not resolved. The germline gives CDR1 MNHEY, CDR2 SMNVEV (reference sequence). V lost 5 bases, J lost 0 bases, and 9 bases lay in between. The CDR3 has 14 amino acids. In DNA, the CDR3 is TGTGCCAGCAGTCTGCTACAGAGCACAGATACGCAGTATTTT. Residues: CASSLLQSTDTQYF.

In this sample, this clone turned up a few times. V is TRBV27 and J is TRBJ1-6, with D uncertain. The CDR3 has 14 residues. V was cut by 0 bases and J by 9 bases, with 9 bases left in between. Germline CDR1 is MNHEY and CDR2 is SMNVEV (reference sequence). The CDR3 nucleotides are TGTGCCAGCAGTTTATCTCGGAGTCGTTCACCCCTCCACTTT. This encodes CASSLSRSRSPLHF.

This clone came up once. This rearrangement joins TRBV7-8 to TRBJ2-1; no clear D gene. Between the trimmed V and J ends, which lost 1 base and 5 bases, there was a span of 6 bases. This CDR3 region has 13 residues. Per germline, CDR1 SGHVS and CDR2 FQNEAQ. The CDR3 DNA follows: TGTGCCAGCAGCTTAGGCGTCAACAATGAGCAGTTCTTC. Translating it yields CASSLGVNNEQFF.

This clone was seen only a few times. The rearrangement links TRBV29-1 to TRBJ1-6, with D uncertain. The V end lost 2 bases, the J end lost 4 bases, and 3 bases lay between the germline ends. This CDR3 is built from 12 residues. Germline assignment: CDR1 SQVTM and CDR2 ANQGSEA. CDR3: CSVETYNSPLHF. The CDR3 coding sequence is TGCAGCGTTGAAACTTATAATTCACCCCTCCACTTT.

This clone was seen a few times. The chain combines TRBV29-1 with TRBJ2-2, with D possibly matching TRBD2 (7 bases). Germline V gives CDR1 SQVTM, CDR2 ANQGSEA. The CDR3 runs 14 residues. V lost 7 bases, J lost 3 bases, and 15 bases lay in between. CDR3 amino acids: CSGRGPRDTGELFF. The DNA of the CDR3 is TGCAGCGGGCGGGGGCCGCGGGACACCGGGGAGCTGTTTTTT.

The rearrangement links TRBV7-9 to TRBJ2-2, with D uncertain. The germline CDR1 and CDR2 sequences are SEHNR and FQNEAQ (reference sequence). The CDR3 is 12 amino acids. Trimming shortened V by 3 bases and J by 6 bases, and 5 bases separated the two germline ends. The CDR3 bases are TGTGCCAGCAGCTTGGGGTCCGGGGAGCTGTTTTTT. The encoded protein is CASSLGSGELFF.